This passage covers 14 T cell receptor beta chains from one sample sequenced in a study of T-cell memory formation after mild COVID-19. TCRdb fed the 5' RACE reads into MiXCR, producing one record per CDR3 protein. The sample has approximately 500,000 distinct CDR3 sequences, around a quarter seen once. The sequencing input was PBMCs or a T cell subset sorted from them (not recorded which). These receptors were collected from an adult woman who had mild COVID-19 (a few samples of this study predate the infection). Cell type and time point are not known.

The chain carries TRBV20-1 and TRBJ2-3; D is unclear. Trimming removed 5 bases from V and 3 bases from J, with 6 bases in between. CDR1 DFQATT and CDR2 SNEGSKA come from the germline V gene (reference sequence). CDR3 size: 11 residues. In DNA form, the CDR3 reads TGCAGTGCTCCACCAACAGATACGCAGTATTTT. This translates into CSAPPTDTQYF.

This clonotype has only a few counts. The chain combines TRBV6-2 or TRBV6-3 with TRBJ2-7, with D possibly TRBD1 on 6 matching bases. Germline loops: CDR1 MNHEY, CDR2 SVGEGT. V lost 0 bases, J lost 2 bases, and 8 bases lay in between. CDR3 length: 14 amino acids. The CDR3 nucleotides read TGTGCCAGCAGTTACTCGCCAGGGGCCTACGAGCAGTACTTC. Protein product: CASSYSPGAYEQYF.

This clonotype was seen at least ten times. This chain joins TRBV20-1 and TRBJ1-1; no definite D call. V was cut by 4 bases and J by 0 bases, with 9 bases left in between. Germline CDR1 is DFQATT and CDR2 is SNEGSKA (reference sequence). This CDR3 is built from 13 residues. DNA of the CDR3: TGCAGTGCTACCCTTCAGGTGAACACTGAAGCTTTCTTT. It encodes CSATLQVNTEAFF.

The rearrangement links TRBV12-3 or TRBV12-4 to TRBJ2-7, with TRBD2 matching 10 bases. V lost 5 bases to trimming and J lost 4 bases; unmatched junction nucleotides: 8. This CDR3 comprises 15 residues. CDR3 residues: CASSPSSGGAYEQYF. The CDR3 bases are TGTGCCAGCAGTCCCTCAAGCGGGGGGGCTTACGAGCAGTACTTC.

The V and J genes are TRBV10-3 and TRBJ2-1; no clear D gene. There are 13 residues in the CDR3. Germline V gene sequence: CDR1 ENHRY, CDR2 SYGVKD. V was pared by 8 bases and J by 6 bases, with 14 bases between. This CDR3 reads CAISGTSSNEQFF. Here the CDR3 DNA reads TGTGCCATCTCGGGTACCTCGAGCAATGAGCAGTTCTTC.

The CDR3 bases are TGTGCCAGCAGTGAAATGGTGTCGGGGAGCTCCTACGAGCAGTACTTC. It codes for CASSEMVSGSSYEQYF. V gene TRBV2 combines with J gene TRBJ2-7, with a tentative D call TRBD2 (5 bases). Germline-derived CDR1 and CDR2 are SNHLY and FYNNEI. There are 16 residues in the CDR3. Between the trimmed V and J ends, which lost 2 bases and 0 bases, there was a span of 14 bases.

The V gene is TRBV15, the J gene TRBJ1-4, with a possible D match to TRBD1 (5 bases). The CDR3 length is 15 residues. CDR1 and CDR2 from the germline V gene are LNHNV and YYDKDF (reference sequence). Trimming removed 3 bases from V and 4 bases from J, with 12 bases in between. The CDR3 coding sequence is TGTGCCACCAGCAGGGACAAGGCAAATAATGAAAAACTGTTTTTT. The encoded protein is CATSRDKANNEKLFF.

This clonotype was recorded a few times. CDR3 residues: CASSFDTLAKNIQYF. In DNA, the CDR3 is TGTGCCAGCAGCTTCGACACATTAGCCAAAAACATTCAGTACTTC. This chain joins TRBV7-8 and TRBJ2-4; D is ambiguous. Germline lookup yields CDR1 SGHVS and CDR2 FQNEAQ. The CDR3 runs 15 residues. V was pared by 3 bases and J by 0 bases, with 9 bases between.

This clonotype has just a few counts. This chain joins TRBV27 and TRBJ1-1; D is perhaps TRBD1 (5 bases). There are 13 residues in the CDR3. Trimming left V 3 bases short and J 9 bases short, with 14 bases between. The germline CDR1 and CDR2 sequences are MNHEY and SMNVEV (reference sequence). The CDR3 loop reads CASSLMGRGKAFF. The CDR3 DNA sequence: TGTGCCAGCAGTTTGATGGGACGGGGGAAAGCTTTCTTT.

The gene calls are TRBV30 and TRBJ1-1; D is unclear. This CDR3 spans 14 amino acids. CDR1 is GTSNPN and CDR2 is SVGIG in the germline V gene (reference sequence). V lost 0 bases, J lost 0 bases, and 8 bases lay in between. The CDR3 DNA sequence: TGTGCCTGGAGTGTTTGGAGGGTGAACACTGAAGCTTTCTTT. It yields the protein CAWSVWRVNTEAFF.

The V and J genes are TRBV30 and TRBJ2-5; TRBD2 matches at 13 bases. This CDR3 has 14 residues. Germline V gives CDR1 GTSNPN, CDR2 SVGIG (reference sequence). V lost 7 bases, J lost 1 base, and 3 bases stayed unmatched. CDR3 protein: CAFGLAGAQETQYF. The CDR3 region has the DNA TGTGCCTTCGGACTAGCGGGGGCCCAAGAGACCCAGTACTTC. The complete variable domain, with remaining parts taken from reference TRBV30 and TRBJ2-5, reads SQTIHQWPATLVQPVGSPLSLECTVEGTSNPNLYWYRQAAGRGLQLLFYSVGIGQISSEVPQNLSASRPQDRQFILSSKKLLLSDSGFYLCAFGLAGAQETQYFGPGTRLLVL.

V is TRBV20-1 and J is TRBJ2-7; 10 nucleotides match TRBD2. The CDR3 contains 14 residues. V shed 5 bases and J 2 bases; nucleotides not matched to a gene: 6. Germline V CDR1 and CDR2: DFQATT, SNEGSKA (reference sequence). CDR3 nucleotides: TGCAGTGCTTGGGCTAGCGGGGGCACCTACGAGCAGTACTTC. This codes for CSAWASGGTYEQYF.

DNA of the CDR3: TGTGCCAGCTCACCCCAAAGGGTGGAGGAGAGGGCTTTCTTT. Protein sequence: CASSPQRVEERAFF. This chain joins TRBV18 and TRBJ1-1; D gene unclear. Germline loops: CDR1 KGHSH, CDR2 LQKENI. The V end lost 3 bases, the J end lost 11 bases, and 19 bases lay between the germline ends. The CDR3 covers 14 residues.

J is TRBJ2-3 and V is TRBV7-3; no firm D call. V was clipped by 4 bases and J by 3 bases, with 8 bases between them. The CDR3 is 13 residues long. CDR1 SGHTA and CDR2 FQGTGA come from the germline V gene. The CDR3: CASSSSITDTQYF. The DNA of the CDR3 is TGTGCCAGCAGCTCGTCCATTACAGATACGCAGTATTTT.